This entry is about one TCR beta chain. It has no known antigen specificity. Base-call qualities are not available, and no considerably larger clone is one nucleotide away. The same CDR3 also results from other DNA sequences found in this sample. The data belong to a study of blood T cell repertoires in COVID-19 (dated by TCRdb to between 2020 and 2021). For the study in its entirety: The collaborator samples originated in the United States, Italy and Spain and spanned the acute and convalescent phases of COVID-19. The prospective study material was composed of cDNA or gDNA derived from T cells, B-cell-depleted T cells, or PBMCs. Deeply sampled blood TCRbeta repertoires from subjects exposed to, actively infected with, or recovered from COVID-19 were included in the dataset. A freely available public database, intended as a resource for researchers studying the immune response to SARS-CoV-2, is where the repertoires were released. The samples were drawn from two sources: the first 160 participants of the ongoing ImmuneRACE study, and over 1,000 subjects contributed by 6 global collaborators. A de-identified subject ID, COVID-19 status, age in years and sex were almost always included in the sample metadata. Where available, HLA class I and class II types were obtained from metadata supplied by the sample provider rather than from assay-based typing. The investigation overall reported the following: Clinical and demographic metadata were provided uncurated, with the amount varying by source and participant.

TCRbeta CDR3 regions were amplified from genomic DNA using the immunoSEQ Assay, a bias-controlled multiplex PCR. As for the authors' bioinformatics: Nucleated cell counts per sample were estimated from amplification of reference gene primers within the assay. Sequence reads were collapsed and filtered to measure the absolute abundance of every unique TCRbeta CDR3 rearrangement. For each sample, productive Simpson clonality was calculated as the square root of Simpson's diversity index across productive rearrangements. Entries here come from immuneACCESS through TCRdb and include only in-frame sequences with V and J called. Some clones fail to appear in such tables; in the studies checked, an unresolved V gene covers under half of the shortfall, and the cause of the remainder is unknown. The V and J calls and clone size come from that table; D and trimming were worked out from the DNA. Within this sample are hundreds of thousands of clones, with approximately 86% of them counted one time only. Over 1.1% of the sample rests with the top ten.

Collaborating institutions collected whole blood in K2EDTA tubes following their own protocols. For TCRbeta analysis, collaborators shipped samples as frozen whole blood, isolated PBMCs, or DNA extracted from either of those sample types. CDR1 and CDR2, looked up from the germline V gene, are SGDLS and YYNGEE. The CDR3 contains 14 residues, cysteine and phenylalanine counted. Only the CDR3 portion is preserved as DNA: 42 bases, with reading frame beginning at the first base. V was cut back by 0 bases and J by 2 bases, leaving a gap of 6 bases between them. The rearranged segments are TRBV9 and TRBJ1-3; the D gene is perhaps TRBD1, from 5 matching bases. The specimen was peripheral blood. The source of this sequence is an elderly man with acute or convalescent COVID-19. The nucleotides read TGTGCCAGCAGCGTAGGGGGGGCTGGAAACACCATATATTTT. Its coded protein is CASSVGGAGNTIYF.